The rows below give T cell receptor beta chains drawn from one sample of a study of PD-1 blockade in classical Hodgkin lymphoma. Some clones are missing from TCRdb's copy, which holds only in-frame ones; the method was immunoSEQ multiplex PCR. The profile shows about 110,000 clones, 70% to 90% of them singletons. The sample in question was peripheral blood mononuclear cells (PBMCs), obtained before the second cycle of nivolumab. The receptor source for this set is a human donor with classical Hodgkin lymphoma. The CDR3 runs from the conserved cysteine through the conserved F or W. Expanded clones are given a class, and other clones once, few, many or no size at all.

>TRBJ2-7|TRBV18|NA|16
CASSPHSEGLKGEQYF
>TRBJ1-2|TRBV4-2|NA|14
CASSQGTGGYGYTF
>TRBJ2-6|TRBV10-1|NA|14
CASSESPGANVLTF
>TRBJ1-1|TRBV6-8|NA|13
CASSYSPYTEAFF
>TRBJ1-3|TRBV27|NA|15
CASQISARDLNTIYF
>TRBJ1-3|TRBV29-1|NA|15
CSVDDRHVSGNTIYF
>TRBJ2-7|TRBV6-6|NA|13
CTSSYLHNYEQYF
>TRBJ2-3|TRBV19|NA|17
CASSYSAGALRLDTQYF
>TRBJ2-5|TRBV30|NA|14
CAWSVWTFQETQYF
>TRBJ2-5|TRBV4-3|NA|14
CASSQTSGIQTQYF
>TRBJ1-5|TRBV7-2|few|13
CASSESTNQPQHF
>TRBJ1-2|TRBV2|NA|14
CASRATGVMGGYTF
>TRBJ2-3|TRBV5-1|NA|15
CASSFRGQGTDTQYF
>TRBJ1-4|TRBV5-8|NA|15
CASNFDRGTNEKLFF
>TRBJ1-1|TRBV18|NA|12
CASSQLNTEAFF
>TRBJ1-1|TRBV25-1|NA|17
CASSDQGLDSVNTEAFF
>TRBJ2-7|TRBV10-3|NA|14
CAIRDQTGGREQYF
>TRBJ1-2|TRBV6-6|once|13
CASLDRDSYGYTF
>TRBJ2-3|TRBV7-2|NA|17
CASSPSLREGLTDTQYF
>TRBJ2-1|TRBV10-3|NA|14
CAISERTDHNEQFF
>TRBJ1-2|TRBV2|once|15
CASSEVKGANYGYTF
>TRBJ2-2|TRBV29-1|NA|14
CSAQRGTGTGELFF
>TRBJ2-1|TRBV19|NA|14
CASTDDRVPNEQFF
>TRBJ1-1|TRBV5-6|NA|15
CASKLEPRGDTEAFF